This T cell receptor (beta chain) was observed in a study of cytomegalovirus exposure and HLA in healthy donors. Germline V gene lookup returns CDR1 SEHNR and CDR2 FQNEAQ (reference sequence). V dropped 0 bases and J dropped 7 bases, with 8 bases sitting between them. There are 13 residues in the CDR3. With respect to this clone: The antigen is unknown.

Donors had nominal health at sampling but likely had unrecorded immune exposures. The PCR ran on 60 Vbeta and 13 Jbeta primers. Profiled with immunoSEQ multiplex PCR; TCRdb holds only in-frame clones, not every one. The sample yields nearly 200,000 clones, approximately 83% seen once. The study's findings and limits: As was reported, the HLA-A and HLA-B alleles of most subjects were accurately predicted from TCR beta sequences. Rarity held for most TCR sequences, but there were some public TCRs that occurred in many donors. Previous analysis showed most TCR beta V segments were productive about 87% or about 30% of the time.

The specimen was PBMCs. The rearrangement joins TRBV7-9 to TRBJ2-3; D perhaps matches TRBD1 (6 bases). The receptor was isolated from a boy under 10 years old in good health and CMV-seronegative. CDR3 DNA sequence: TGTGCCAGCAGCTTAGCGGGACAAAATACGCAGTATTTT. Protein product: CASSLAGQNTQYF.